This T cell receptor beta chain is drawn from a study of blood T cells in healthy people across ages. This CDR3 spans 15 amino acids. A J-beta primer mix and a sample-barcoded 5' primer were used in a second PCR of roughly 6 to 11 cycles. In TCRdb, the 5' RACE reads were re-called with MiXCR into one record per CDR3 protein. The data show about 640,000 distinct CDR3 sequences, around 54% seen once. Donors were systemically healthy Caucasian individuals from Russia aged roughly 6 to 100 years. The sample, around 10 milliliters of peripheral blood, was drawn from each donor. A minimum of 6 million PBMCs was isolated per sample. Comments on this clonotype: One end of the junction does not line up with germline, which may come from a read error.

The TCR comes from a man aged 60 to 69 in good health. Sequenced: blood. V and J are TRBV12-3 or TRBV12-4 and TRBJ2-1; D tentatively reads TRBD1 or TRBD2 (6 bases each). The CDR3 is CASSLGGISYNEQFF. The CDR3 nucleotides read TGTGCCAGCAGCTTAGGGGGGATCTCCTACAATGAGCAGTTCTTC.